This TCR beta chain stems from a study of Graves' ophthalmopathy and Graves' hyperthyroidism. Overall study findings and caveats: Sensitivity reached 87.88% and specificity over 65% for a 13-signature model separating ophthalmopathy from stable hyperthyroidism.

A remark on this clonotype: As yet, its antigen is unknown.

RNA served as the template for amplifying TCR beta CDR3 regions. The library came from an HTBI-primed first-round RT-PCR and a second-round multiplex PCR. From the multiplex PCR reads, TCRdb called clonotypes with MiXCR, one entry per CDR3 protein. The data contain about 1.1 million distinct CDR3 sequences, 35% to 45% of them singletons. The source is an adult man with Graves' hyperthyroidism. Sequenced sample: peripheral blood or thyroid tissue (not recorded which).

CDR3 loop: CASVQVGTGGYGYTF. In nucleotides, the CDR3 is TGTGCCAGCGTCCAGGTGGGGACAGGGGGCTATGGCTACACCTTC. The chain couples TRBV7-2 to TRBJ1-2, with 11 bases matching TRBD1. Per germline, CDR1 SGHTA and CDR2 FQGNSA. Trimming took 8 bases from V and 4 from J; bases not matched to a gene: 9. The CDR3 runs to 15 residues. The full variable domain, its missing parts supplied by reference TRBV7-2 and TRBJ1-2, is GAGVSQSPSNKVTEKGKDVELRCDPISGHTALYWYRQSLGQGLEFLIYFQGNSAPDKSGLPSDRFSAERTGGSVSTLTIQRTQQEDSAVYLCASVQVGTGGYGYTFGSGTRLTVV.